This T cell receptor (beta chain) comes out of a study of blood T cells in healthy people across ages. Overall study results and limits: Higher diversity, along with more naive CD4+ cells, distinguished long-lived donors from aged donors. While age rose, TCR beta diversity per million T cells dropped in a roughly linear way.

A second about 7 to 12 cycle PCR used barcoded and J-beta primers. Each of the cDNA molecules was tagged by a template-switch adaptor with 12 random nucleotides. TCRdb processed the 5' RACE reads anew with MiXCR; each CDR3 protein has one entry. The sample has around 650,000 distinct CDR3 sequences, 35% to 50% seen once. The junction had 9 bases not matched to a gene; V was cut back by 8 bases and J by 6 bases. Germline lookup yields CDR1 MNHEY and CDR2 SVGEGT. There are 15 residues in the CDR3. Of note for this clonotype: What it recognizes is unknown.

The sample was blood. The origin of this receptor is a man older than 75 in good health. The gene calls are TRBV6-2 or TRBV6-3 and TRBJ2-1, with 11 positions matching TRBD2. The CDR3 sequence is CASGKSSGRINEQFF. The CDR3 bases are TGTGCCAGCGGTAAATCTAGCGGGAGGATCAATGAGCAGTTCTTC.